These 2 T cell receptor beta chains were sequenced from one sample in a study of blood T cell repertoires in COVID-19. Clones were read by immunoSEQ multiplex PCR, and TCRdb kept only the in-frame ones, dropping some. There are around 71,000 clones in the sample; roughly four fifths occur only once, and approximately 7% lies in the top ten. Sequencing used peripheral blood. Receptors were obtained from a man aged 25 to 40 with COVID-19, enrolled during active disease.

This chain links TRBV11-2 with TRBJ2-7; 9 nucleotides line up with TRBD1. After removal of 5 bases from V and 3 bases from J, the junction contained 11 bases not matched to a gene. This CDR3 has 16 residues. From germline, CDR1 is SGHAT and CDR2 FQNNGV. The CDR3 is CASSLSGTGNFYEQYF. DNA for the CDR3: TGTGCCAGCAGCCTAAGCGGGACAGGGAATTTCTACGAGCAGTACTTC.

The table lists this clone with a few counts. V is TRBV6-5 and J is TRBJ2-3; 13 bases map to TRBD2. This CDR3 contains 16 residues. Germline V CDR1 and CDR2: MNHEY, SVGAGI. V gave up 3 bases and J gave up 5 bases; unmatched junction bases: 5. The CDR3 spells CASSYRTSGSKDTQYF. For the CDR3, the DNA is TGTGCCAGCAGTTATAGGACTAGCGGGAGTAAAGATACGCAGTATTTT.